This is a list of T cell receptor beta chains from one sample in a study of blood T cell repertoires in COVID-19. The data were produced by immunoSEQ multiplex PCR, yet TCRdb's version contains in-frame clones alone and is incomplete. The repertoire includes under 300,000 clones, around four fifths of them detected once, and 4.5% to 6.5% sits in the top ten. Input material: peripheral blood. These receptors originate from an older man with acute or convalescent COVID-19. The CDR3 runs from the conserved cysteine through the conserved F or W. A D gene is named only where the DNA matches it firmly. The listing skips clone size in some rows; elsewhere it reads once, few, many or a size class.

V	size	D	J	CDR3	DNA
TRBV9	NA	NA	TRBJ2-1	CASSVDGGTFNEQFF	TGTGCCAGCAGCGTGGACGGGGGAACTTTCAATGAGCAGTTCTTC
TRBV19	NA	NA	TRBJ2-1	CASSTPDWYRAGMDEQFF	TGTGCCAGTAGCACCCCCGACTGGTACCGGGCGGGGATGGATGAGCAGTTCTTC
TRBV2	NA	TRBD1	TRBJ2-5	CASSHGQDFTQETQYF	TGTGCCAGCAGTCACGGACAGGATTTTACCCAAGAGACCCAGTACTTC
TRBV9	NA	TRBD2	TRBJ2-5	CASSAGTSGSVETQYF	TGTGCCAGCAGCGCAGGGACTAGCGGGAGCGTGGAGACCCAGTACTTC
TRBV6-5	NA	TRBD1	TRBJ2-2	CASTRGQTGELFF	TGTGCCAGCACCAGGGGGCAAACCGGGGAGCTGTTTTTT
TRBV28	NA	TRBD1	TRBJ1-6	CASSLQVSGGHSPLHF	TGTGCCAGCAGTTTGCAGGTCTCAGGGGGACATTCACCCCTCCACTTT
TRBV2	NA	NA	TRBJ1-1	CASRERTGLGTEAFF	TGTGCCAGCAGGGAAAGGACGGGATTGGGCACTGAAGCTTTCTTT
TRBV3-1/TRBV3-2	once	NA	TRBJ1-1	CASSPGIEDTEAFF	TGTGCCAGCAGCCCTGGTATAGAGGACACTGAAGCTTTCTTT
TRBV6-5	NA	NA	TRBJ2-7	CASSLTGSAYEQYF	TGTGCCAGCAGTCTAACCGGGAGCGCCTACGAGCAGTACTTC
TRBV4-2	few	NA	TRBJ2-2	CASSQEERSSGELFF	TGTGCCAGCAGCCAAGAGGAGAGGTCTTCCGGGGAGCTGTTTTTT
TRBV27	NA	TRBD2	TRBJ2-3	CASSLSAGLDTQYF	TGTGCCAGCAGTTTATCAGCGGGGTTAGATACGCAGTATTTT
TRBV21-1	NA	NA	TRBJ2-5	CASSRDTEEETQYF	TGTGCCAGCAGTCGGGACACCGAGGAGGAGACCCAGTACTTC
TRBV6-5	NA	TRBD1	TRBJ1-2	CASRAGTGGNYGYTF	TGTGCCAGCAGGGCCGGGACAGGGGGCAACTATGGCTACACCTTC
TRBV7-2	NA	NA	TRBJ2-3	CASSFDFTLTTDTQYF	TGTGCCAGCAGCTTCGACTTCACATTGACCACAGATACGCAGTATTTT